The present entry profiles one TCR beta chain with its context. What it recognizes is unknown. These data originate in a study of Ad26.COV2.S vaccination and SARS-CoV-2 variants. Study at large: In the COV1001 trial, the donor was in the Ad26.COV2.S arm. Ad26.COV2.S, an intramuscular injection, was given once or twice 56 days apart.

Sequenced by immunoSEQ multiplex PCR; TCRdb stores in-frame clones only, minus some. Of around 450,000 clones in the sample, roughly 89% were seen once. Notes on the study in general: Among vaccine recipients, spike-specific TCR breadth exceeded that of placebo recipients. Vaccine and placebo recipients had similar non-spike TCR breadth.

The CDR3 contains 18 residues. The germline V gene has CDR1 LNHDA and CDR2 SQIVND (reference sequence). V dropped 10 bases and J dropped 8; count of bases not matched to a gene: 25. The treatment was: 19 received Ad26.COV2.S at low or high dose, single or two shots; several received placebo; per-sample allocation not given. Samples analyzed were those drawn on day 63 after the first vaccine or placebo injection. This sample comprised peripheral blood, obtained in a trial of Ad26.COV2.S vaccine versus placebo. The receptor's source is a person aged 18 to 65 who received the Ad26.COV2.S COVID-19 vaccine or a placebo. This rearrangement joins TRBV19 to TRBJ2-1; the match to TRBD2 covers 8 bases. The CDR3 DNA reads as TGTGCCACAGAGGGGAGCCCAGGGACTAGTTACCGGCTGGATGAGCAGTTCTTC. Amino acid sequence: CATEGSPGTSYRLDEQFF.